This T cell receptor (beta chain) was retrieved from a study of early T cells in non-severe SARS-CoV-2 infection. Study in general: The study sequenced bulk RNA from unsorted whole blood, with chains unpaired. Study-level points and caveats: Reliance on VDJdb matching favored anti-spike CD8 responses; private and CD4 specificities were missed.

V shed 4 bases, J shed 4 bases, and the junction held 8 bases outside the gene matches. Looked up from germline, CDR1 is MNHEY and CDR2 is SVGAGI. This CDR3 has 15 residues. As regards this clonotype: Its target is unknown.

Unique molecular identifiers were attached to individual cDNA molecules. MiXCR was run by TCRdb on the 5' RACE reads, yielding one entry per CDR3 protein. This sample has tens of thousands of distinct CDR3 sequences, with 10% found just once. Material: whole blood, obtained at baseline. The chain employs TRBV6-5 and TRBJ1-2, with 8 positions matching TRBD1. The receptor was derived from an adult who was a healthcare worker with PCR-confirmed SARS-CoV-2 infection or an uninfected control (not recorded which). The CDR3 coding sequence is TGTGCCAGCAGTTTTGGACAGGGAGTTGGCTATGGCTACACCTTC. It specifies CASSFGQGVGYGYTF.